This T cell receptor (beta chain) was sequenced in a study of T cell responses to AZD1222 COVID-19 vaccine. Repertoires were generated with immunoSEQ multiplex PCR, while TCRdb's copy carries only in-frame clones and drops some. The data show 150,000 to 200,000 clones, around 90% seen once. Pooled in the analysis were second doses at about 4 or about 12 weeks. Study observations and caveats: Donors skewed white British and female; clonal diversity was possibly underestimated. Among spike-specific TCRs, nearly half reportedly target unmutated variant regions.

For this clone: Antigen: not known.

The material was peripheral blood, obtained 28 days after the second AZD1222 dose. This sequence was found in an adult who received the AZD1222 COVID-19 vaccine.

The CDR3 sequence is CAWSEGRTPVAYQPQHF. The DNA of the CDR3 is TGTGCCTGGAGTGAGGGCAGGACTCCTGTGGCCTATCAGCCCCAGCATTTT. The chain has TRBV30 and TRBJ1-5; D call uncertain. Germline CDR1 is GTSNPN and CDR2 is SVGIG (reference sequence). Between the trimmed V and J ends, which lost 1 base and 5 bases, there was a span of 21 bases. The length of the CDR3 is 17 residues.